A selection of T cell receptor beta chains follows, all from one sample in a study of cytomegalovirus exposure and HLA in healthy donors. Clones were read by immunoSEQ multiplex PCR, and TCRdb kept only the in-frame ones, dropping some. The table has 150,000 to 200,000 clones, roughly 79% seen once; the top ten hold less than 2%. What was sequenced was PBMCs. The source is a man in his forties in good health and CMV-seronegative. CDR3s include the opening cysteine and the closing phenylalanine or tryptophan. Not all rows give a size; the values are once, few, many and, for expanded clones, a class.

v_call	clone_size	cdr3_length	cdr3_aa
TRBV4-1	-	16	CASSQEEQGWAGEQFF
TRBV4-1	-	13	CASSQRYSYEQYF
TRBV7-7	few	14	CASSSTGSEETQYF
TRBV4-2	once	14	CASSQPYGSYEQYF
TRBV20-1	few	11	CSASLTKFRFF
TRBV30	once	14	CAWSVLNSNQPQHF
TRBV7-3	-	14	CASSLVGRTDTQYF
TRBV29-1	-	17	CSVPIGGGNFGTDTQYF
TRBV5-1	once	14	CATQPGREGNEQFF
TRBV6-5	few	16	CASSYSKRQGAYEQYF
TRBV20-1	-	11	CSARPSETQYF
TRBV4-1	-	14	CASSQGQANQPQHF
TRBV10-3	-	15	CAISGQGAGGNTIYF
TRBV9	-	14	CASGPTGWNTEAFF
TRBV11-2	-	18	CASSLAPDGGEKNTEAFF
TRBV5-1	-	15	CASSEGQGASYEQYF
TRBV13	-	17	CASSLGREGSTNEKLFF
TRBV2	-	15	CASSSRDRANQPQHF
TRBV28	-	14	CASSLRGQGHGYTF
TRBV30	-	13	CAWSSDRGFGYTF
TRBV14	-	15	CASSLLAATFNEQFF
TRBV2	-	15	CASSDMAAENQPQHF
TRBV9	once	16	CASSVKGGRLETEAFF
TRBV5-1	-	15	CASSLAGQGTDTQYF
TRBV5-1	-	16	CASSLSIAGGADTQYF
TRBV5-4	few	13	CASSFRGWKPQHF
TRBV7-2	-	16	CASSPRGEGSTDTQYF
TRBV7-9	-	17	CASRRTGGAGAGDIQYF
TRBV15	-	14	CATSRDTVPYGYTF
TRBV27	-	13	CASSLYRGYGYTF
TRBV27	once	15	CASSDREAGANVLTF
TRBV19	-	15	CASSSAGPPNYEQYF
TRBV5-4	-	16	CASSPGTSGSTDTQYF
TRBV2	-	13	CASSPDKNYGYTF
TRBV7-9	-	18	CASSFFYSGLAGAETQYF
TRBV19	once	15	CASRTGSTSGNTIYF
TRBV27	-	16	CARGRGCGRAYNEQFF
TRBV7-9	few	12	CSSSLEGTEAFF
TRBV7-6	-	13	CASSDRVNTEAFF
TRBV7-9	-	14	CSSSSRGAHQPQHF
TRBV7-3	-	14	CASSLAGAYNEQFF
TRBV7-8	-	16	CASSPREGREYNEQFF
TRBV30	few	15	CAWRRGSIDTGELFF
TRBV5-1	-	16	CASSSRLAGDLNEQFF
TRBV5-1	-	18	CASSLEQWGLPSYNEQFF
TRBV11-3	once	14	CASSLGHQTYEQYF
TRBV7-9	-	15	CASSLGGGSTDSQYF
TRBV28	-	15	CASSLPLQGGTEAFF
TRBV19	-	15	CASSISAVTSGEQYF
TRBV5-4	-	16	CASSLGGLAVTYEQYF
TRBV7-9	-	12	CASSIPDQPQHF
TRBV7-9	-	15	CSSSPRRGFLNEQFF
TRBV7-3	-	13	CASSLRGLGELFF
TRBV19	-	13	CASSLGSDTEAFF
TRBV5-1	-	17	CASSPSRQGAGTGELFF
TRBV10-2	-	14	CATHPGTSRNTQYF
TRBV28	-	14	CASSPWLRYNEQFF